This TCR beta chain was obtained from a study of blood T cell repertoires in COVID-19. On the study more broadly: Samples came from the United States, Italy and Spain, spanning acute and convalescent COVID-19. The analysed material was cDNA or gDNA that came from T cells, B-cell-depleted T cells, or PBMCs.

In the original analysis: Counts of nucleated cells, estimated from reference gene primer amplification, were obtained. Produced via immunoSEQ multiplex PCR; TCRdb's table is partial and in-frame only. V and J calls and clone size are those listed in that table; D and trimming were worked out from the DNA. This table has tens of thousands of clones, around four fifths appearing once. Trimming took off 3 bases at V and 3 bases at J, with 8 bases between the two ends. This CDR3 is built from 13 residues. The germline gives CDR1 DFQATT, CDR2 SNEGSKA (reference sequence). The material sequenced was peripheral blood. The chain has TRBV20-1 and TRBJ2-2; D is unresolved. The source is a human donor in a cohort sampled during active COVID-19. CDR3 loop: CSASGHYTGELFF. The CDR3 coding sequence is TGCAGTGCTAGTGGTCACTACACCGGGGAGCTGTTTTTT.